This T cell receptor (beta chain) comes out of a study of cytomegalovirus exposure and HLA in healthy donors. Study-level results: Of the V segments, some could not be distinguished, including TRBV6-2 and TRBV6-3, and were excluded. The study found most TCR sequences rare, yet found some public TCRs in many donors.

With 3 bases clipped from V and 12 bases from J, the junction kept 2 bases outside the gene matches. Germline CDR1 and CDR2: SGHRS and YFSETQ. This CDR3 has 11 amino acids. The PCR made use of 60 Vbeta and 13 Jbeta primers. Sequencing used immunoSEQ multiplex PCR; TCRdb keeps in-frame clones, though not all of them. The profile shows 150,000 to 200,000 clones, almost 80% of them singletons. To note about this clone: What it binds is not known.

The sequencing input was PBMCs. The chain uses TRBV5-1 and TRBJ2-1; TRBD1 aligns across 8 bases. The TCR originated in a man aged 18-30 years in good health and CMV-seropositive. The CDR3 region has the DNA TGCGCCAGCAGCTCGGGGACAGGGCAGTTCTTC. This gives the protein CASSSGTGQFF.